The TCR beta chain under discussion was sequenced for a study of T cells in Graves' hyperthyroidism and ophthalmopathy. The V and J ends lost 6 bases and 5 bases respectively, with 20 bases between them. There are 15 residues in the CDR3. Researchers defined stable Graves' hyperthyroidism as no ophthalmopathy progression within 18 months. The hyperthyroidism patients had all been newly diagnosed, and their disease duration was under 2 months. Their ages ranged from 18 to 65 years. RNA transcripts provided the source from which TCR beta CDR3 regions were amplified. HTBI primers drove first-round RT-PCR of the TCR CDR3. TCRdb reanalysed the multiplex PCR reads using MiXCR and keeps one entry per CDR3 protein. This table has some 510,000 distinct CDR3 sequences, around 20% appearing once.

The specimen sequenced was blood. V gene TRBV12-3 or TRBV12-4 combines with J gene TRBJ2-7; tentatively, D is TRBD1 (5 bases). The clonotype was recovered from a man aged 18 to 30 with Graves' hyperthyroidism. Here the CDR3 reads CASSPGGARSDEQYF. The CDR3 DNA is TGTGCCAGCAGCCCGGGTGGGGCGCGTTCTGACGAGCAGTACTTC.